This paragraph reports one T cell receptor (beta chain). As originally analysed: Amplifying reference gene primers gave estimates of nucleated cell counts. TCRdb's copy holds only in-frame clones and misses some; the assay was immunoSEQ multiplex PCR. V and J calls and clone size are copied from that table; D and trimming were computed from the DNA. The sample shows about 270,000 clones, under 90% of them seen only once. This sample is part of a study of blood T cell repertoires in COVID-19. Across the study: Samples taken during acute and convalescent COVID-19 were collected in the United States, Italy and Spain. Sources were T cells, B-cell-depleted T cells, or PBMCs; the material itself was cDNA or gDNA.

Germline V lookup: CDR1 SGHKS, CDR2 YYEKEE (reference sequence). The V gene end was trimmed by 4 bases and the J gene end by 5 bases; junction bases not matched to a gene: 11. The CDR3 runs 16 residues. The sequence derives from a woman between 18 and 29 years old with acute or convalescent COVID-19. Source material: peripheral blood. The genes are TRBV5-5 and TRBJ2-5, with 10 positions matching TRBD1. The CDR3 DNA follows: TGTGCCAGCAGCCGTGGAGACAGGGGGCTTTTGGAGACCCAGTACTTC. This codes for CASSRGDRGLLETQYF.